The next 27 T cell receptor beta chains were all read from a single sample in a study of T cells in Graves' hyperthyroidism and ophthalmopathy. RNA transcripts gave rise to amplified TCR beta CDR3 regions. The HTBI primer set drove a first-round RT-PCR of the TCR CDR3. TCRdb analysed the multiplex PCR reads with MiXCR anew, one entry per CDR3 protein. Of roughly 180,000 distinct CDR3 sequences in the sample, 8% to 9.5% are singletons; the top ten hold roughly 23%. Sequencing was done on a sample of blood. All receptors come from a woman aged 18-29 years with Graves' hyperthyroidism that later progressed to Graves' ophthalmopathy.

A note on this clonotype: A read error may explain this, as a much larger clone is one base away. The CDR3 nucleotides are TGTGCCAGCAGTTCCTTCGAGACCCGGTACTTC. Residues: CASSSFETRYF. The chain carries TRBV6-5 and TRBJ2-5; D remains ambiguous. Germline V gene lookup returns CDR1 MNHEY and CDR2 SVGAGI. The CDR3 length is 11 residues.

This clonotype was seen many times. V is TRBV7-2 and J is TRBJ2-1; D perhaps matches TRBD2 (6 bases). Germline CDR1 SGHTA, CDR2 FQGNSA. Trimming shortened V by 2 bases and J by 2 bases, and 7 bases separated the two germline ends. The CDR3 consists of 14 residues. CDR3 amino acids: CASSLPGAYNEQFF. The CDR3 nucleotides are TGTGCCAGCAGCTTACCGGGGGCCTACAATGAGCAGTTCTTC.

This clonotype was seen many times. The V and J genes are TRBV30 and TRBJ2-7, with TRBD2 as a possible D gene (5 bases). Germline V gene lookup returns CDR1 GTSNPN and CDR2 SVGIG (reference sequence). V was cut by 1 base and J by 4 bases, with 11 bases left in between. The CDR3 is 13 residues long. CDR3 amino acids: CAWSGLAGYEQYF. The CDR3 bases are TGTGCCTGGAGTGGCCTAGCTGGGTACGAGCAGTACTTC.

This clonotype appeared many times. The chain uses TRBV28 and TRBJ2-1, with D hard to call. The CDR3 is 13 residues long. V was shortened by 5 bases and J by 4 bases, with 9 bases between the two germline ends. The germline V gene has CDR1 MDHEN and CDR2 SYDVKM. CDR3 amino acids: CASSLIQYNEQFF. The CDR3 bases are TGTGCCAGCAGTCTAATACAGTACAATGAGCAGTTCTTC.

V is TRBV3-1 and J is TRBJ2-7; 8 bases match TRBD1. V shed 1 base and J 4 bases; nucleotides not matched to a gene: 3. This CDR3 has 14 residues. The germline gives CDR1 LGHDT, CDR2 YNNKEL (reference sequence). CDR3 region: CASSQGTGLYEQYF. The CDR3 coding sequence is TGTGCCAGCAGCCAAGGGACAGGGTTGTACGAGCAGTACTTC.

This clonotype appeared many times. V is TRBV10-3 and J is TRBJ2-5; 12 bases line up with TRBD1. Unmatched junction bases numbered 4, after V lost 6 bases and J lost 5 bases. Germline lookup yields CDR1 ENHRY and CDR2 SYGVKD. The CDR3 length is 14 residues. CDR3 in amino acids: CAIRGQGATETQYF. CDR3 DNA sequence: TGTGCCATCAGGGGACAGGGGGCCACGGAGACCCAGTACTTC.

This clonotype was observed many times. The gene calls are TRBV28 and TRBJ2-2; TRBD1 matches at 7 bases. This CDR3 is 15 amino acids long. Trimming took 7 bases from V and 4 from J; bases not matched to a gene: 9. The germline V gene encodes CDR1 MDHEN and CDR2 SYDVKM. The CDR3 nucleotides read TGTGCCAGCACTCTCAGGGGGTTGATCACCGGGGAGCTGTTTTTT. Amino acid sequence: CASTLRGLITGELFF.

This clonotype was counted ten times or more. The chain is built from TRBV2 and TRBJ2-5, with D possibly being TRBD1 or TRBD2 (7 bases each). V was clipped by 4 bases and J by 2 bases, with 14 bases between them. Germline CDR1 and CDR2: SNHLY and FYNNEI. The CDR3 length is 15 residues. CDR3 protein: CASSGEGARQETQYF. In DNA, the CDR3 is TGTGCCAGCAGTGGGGAGGGGGCGCGTCAAGAGACCCAGTACTTC.

This clonotype came up many times. The chain links TRBV2 to TRBJ2-5; D not certain. Per the germline V gene, CDR1 is SNHLY and CDR2 is FYNNEI. The CDR3 has 14 amino acids. The V gene lost 5 bases and the J gene lost 5 bases, with 15 bases spanning the gap. The CDR3 region has the DNA TGTGCCAGCAGTAAGCCCCAAAAAGGGGAGACCCAGTACTTC. This encodes CASSKPQKGETQYF. Using reference TRBV2 and TRBJ2-5 for the parts outside the CDR3, the full variable domain is EPEVTQTPSHQVTQMGQEVILRCVPISNHLYFYWYRQILGQKVEFLVSFYNNEISEKSEIFDDQFSVERPDGSNFTLKIRSTKLEDSAMYFCASSKPQKGETQYFGPGTRLLVL.

The rearrangement uses TRBV28 and TRBJ2-1; 10 bases align to TRBD2. The germline CDR1 and CDR2 sequences are MDHEN and SYDVKM. CDR3 length: 16 amino acids. The trim removed 5 bases at V and 5 bases at J, leaving 9 bases unmatched. The CDR3 DNA reads as TGTGCCAGCAGTCGCTTTAGCGGGGGGTCGCACAATGAGCAGTTCTTC. Residues: CASSRFSGGSHNEQFF. The whole variable domain, remainder taken from reference TRBV28 and TRBJ2-1, is DVKVTQSSRYLVKRTGEKVFLECVQDMDHENMFWYRQDPGLGLRLIYFSYDVKMKEKGDIPEGYSVSREKKERFSLILESASTNQTSMYLCASSRFSGGSHNEQFFGPGTRLTVL.

This clonotype was observed at least ten times. The chain joins TRBV11-2 to TRBJ2-7; 12 nucleotides align to TRBD1. V was pared by 5 bases and J by 5 bases, with 16 bases of the junction left unmatched. Germline lookup yields CDR1 SGHAT and CDR2 FQNNGV. The CDR3 spans 18 residues. The CDR3, as DNA: TGTGCCAGCAGCGGATACATAGGGACAGGGGGCAAGCGCAACGAGCAGTACTTC. Translating it yields CASSGYIGTGGKRNEQYF.

This clonotype was found many times. This rearrangement joins TRBV9 to TRBJ2-7; 10 nucleotides align to TRBD2. The CDR3 runs to 17 residues. Trimming removed 0 bases from V and 2 bases from J; junction bases left unmatched: 8. Germline values: CDR1 SGDLS, CDR2 YYNGEE. The CDR3 DNA reads TGTGCCAGCAGCGTAGGCGGTCGAGCGGGGGGGACCTACGAGCAGTACTTC. This translates into CASSVGGRAGGTYEQYF. The full variable domain, in which reference TRBV9 and TRBJ2-7 provide the parts outside the CDR3, is DSGVTQTPKHLITATGQRVTLRCSPRSGDLSVYWYQQSLDQGLQFLIQYYNGEERAKGNILERFSAQQFPDLHSELNLSSLELGDSALYFCASSVGGRAGGTYEQYFGPGTRLTVT.

This clonotype was seen more than once but under ten times. The rearrangement joins TRBV6-1 to TRBJ2-7, with TRBD2 identical over 12 bases. CDR3 length equals 15 residues. Germline V lookup: CDR1 MNHNS, CDR2 SASEGT. V lost 7 bases to trimming and J lost 7 bases; unmatched junction nucleotides: 11. The CDR3 loop is CASTRQTSGSSEQYF. The CDR3 region has the DNA TGTGCCAGCACCAGACAGACTAGCGGGAGTTCAGAGCAGTACTTC.

In its sample, this clonotype was seen a few times. This rearrangement joins TRBV10-1 to TRBJ2-1, with 9 nucleotides matching TRBD2. There are 15 residues in the CDR3. The ends lost 3 bases at V and 6 bases at J; junction bases unmatched: 6. Germline V CDR1 and CDR2: WNHNN, SYGVQD (reference sequence). The CDR3 nucleotides read TGCGCCAGCAGTGATCCAGCGGGGGGATCCAATGAGCAGTTCTTC. Translating it yields CASSDPAGGSNEQFF.

This clonotype was counted only a few times. The rearrangement uses TRBV5-4 and TRBJ1-2; 7 bases line up with TRBD1. The V gene end was trimmed by 4 bases and the J gene end by 4 bases; junction bases not matched to a gene: 7. The CDR3 has 14 residues. From germline, CDR1 is SGHNT and CDR2 YYREEE (reference sequence). The CDR3 sequence: CASSPYRGPYGYTF. The DNA of the CDR3 is TGTGCCAGCAGCCCCTACAGGGGACCCTATGGCTACACCTTC. Drawing the rest from reference TRBV5-4 and TRBJ1-2, the complete variable domain is ETGVTQSPTHLIKTRGQQVTLRCSSQSGHNTVSWYQQALGQGPQFIFQYYREEENGRGNFPPRFSGLQFPNYSSELNVNALELDDSALYLCASSPYRGPYGYTFGSGTRLTVV.

Ten or more counts support this clonotype. The genes are TRBV7-9 and TRBJ1-2; no clear D. The CDR3 runs to 13 residues. The germline gives CDR1 SEHNR, CDR2 FQNEAQ (reference sequence). The V and J ends lost 2 bases and 6 bases respectively, with 10 bases between them. In DNA, the CDR3 is TGTGCCAGCAGCTTATCGGCGGATAATGGCTACACCTTC. This codes for CASSLSADNGYTF.

This clonotype was found many times. The chain links TRBV11-2 to TRBJ2-2; no clear D gene. V lost 0 bases and J lost 1, with 9 bases in between. Per germline, CDR1 SGHAT and CDR2 FQNNGV. The CDR3 extends over 16 amino acids. The DNA for the CDR3 is TGTGCCAGCAGCTTAGAAGGTCTACAGAACACCGGGGAGCTGTTTTTT. Encoded protein: CASSLEGLQNTGELFF.

In this sample, this clonotype turned up a few times. The chain joins TRBV10-3 to TRBJ2-3; 12 nucleotides align to TRBD2. V trimming: 10 bases; J trimming: 6 bases; junction bases outside the gene matches: 8. This CDR3 is built from 14 residues. Germline V gene data show CDR1 as ENHRY and CDR2 as SYGVKD. This chain's CDR3 is CASASGGASDTQYF. The CDR3 DNA reads TGTGCCAGCGCTAGCGGGGGGGCGTCGGATACGCAGTATTTT.

This clonotype showed up many times. The chain links TRBV20-1 to TRBJ1-4, with D hard to call. Germline lookup yields CDR1 DFQATT and CDR2 SNEGSKA (reference sequence). The V end lost 6 bases, the J end lost 4 bases, and 12 bases lay between the germline ends. CDR3 length equals 13 residues. The CDR3 loop is CSAVAGGNEKLFF. CDR3 in DNA: TGCAGTGCAGTTGCTGGCGGTAATGAAAAACTGTTTTTT.

This clonotype was picked up many times. This rearrangement joins TRBV29-1 to TRBJ1-5; D possibly corresponds to TRBD1 (5 bases). Trimming pared 6 bases from V and 7 bases from J, leaving 16 bases between. The CDR3 has 13 residues. In germline, CDR1 is SQVTM, CDR2 ANQGSEA. CDR3 DNA: TGCAGCGTGGCGGGGCAGGAGCAGCAGCCCCAGCATTTT. Protein: CSVAGQEQQPQHF.

Worth noting for this clonotype: A much more abundant neighbour one base away suggests this may be a read error. J is TRBJ2-2 and V is TRBV2, with D uncertain. CDR1 is SNHLY, CDR2 FYNNEI, per germline. V was clipped by 5 bases and J by 13 bases, with 14 bases between them. The CDR3 runs 12 residues. CDR3 sequence: CASSWAPPWLFF. The CDR3 DNA follows: TGTGCCAGCAGTTGGGCTCCCCCGTGGCTGTTTTTT.

This clonotype was observed at least ten times. V is TRBV15 and J is TRBJ1-2, with 7 nucleotides matching TRBD1. V lost 5 bases and J lost 8; bases outside the gene matches: 11. The CDR3 is made up of 14 amino acids. Germline V gene sequence: CDR1 LNHNV, CDR2 YYDKDF (reference sequence). CDR3 sequence (DNA): TGTGCCACCAGCGCCCGACAGGGATTGGGAGGCTACACCTTC. Translating gives CATSARQGLGGYTF.

This clonotype was found many times. V gene TRBV20-1 combines with J gene TRBJ1-5; D might be TRBD1 (5 bases). Trimming pared 2 bases from V and 0 bases from J, leaving 11 bases between. This CDR3 region has 15 residues. CDR1 is DFQATT and CDR2 is SNEGSKA in the germline V gene (reference sequence). This CDR3 reads CSARRGGNSNQPQHF. The CDR3 bases are TGCAGTGCTAGACGCGGGGGTAATAGCAATCAGCCCCAGCATTTT.

The chain carries TRBV18 and TRBJ2-7, with unresolved D. The V end was cut by 0 bases, the J end by 4 bases, with 10 bases between. This CDR3 has 14 residues. Germline CDR1 reads KGHSH; CDR2 reads LQKENI. The CDR3 loop is CASSPPAGPYEQYF. CDR3 DNA sequence: TGTGCCAGCTCACCACCGGCCGGCCCGTACGAGCAGTACTTC.

The J gene is TRBJ2-5, the V gene TRBV5-1; D not certain. The CDR3 consists of 11 residues. CDR1 and CDR2 (germline): SGHRS, YFSETQ. V lost 4 bases to trimming and J lost 6 bases, with 7 bases between them. The DNA for the CDR3 is TGCGCCAGCAGCGAAGGAAAGACCCAGTACTTC. Translating gives CASSEGKTQYF.

This clonotype was observed many times. J is TRBJ2-3 and V is TRBV7-6, with 13 nucleotides matching TRBD2. This CDR3 has 16 amino acids. Trimming cost V 1 base and J 3 bases; bases outside gene matches: 1. CDR1 and CDR2 (germline): SGHVS, FNYEAQ. CDR3 nucleotides: TGTGCCAGCAGCTTAGGGACTAGCGGGAGTACAGATACGCAGTATTTT. Its translation: CASSLGTSGSTDTQYF.

Ten or more counts support this clonotype. The V and J genes are TRBV6-1 and TRBJ1-1; maybe TRBD1 (6 bases). CDR1 and CDR2 (germline): MNHNS, SASEGT. This CDR3 has 13 residues. Between the trimmed V and J ends, which lost 6 bases and 4 bases, there was a span of 12 bases. The CDR3 DNA is TGTGCCAGCAGCGATACAGGGTTCACTGAAGCTTTCTTT. Protein: CASSDTGFTEAFF.